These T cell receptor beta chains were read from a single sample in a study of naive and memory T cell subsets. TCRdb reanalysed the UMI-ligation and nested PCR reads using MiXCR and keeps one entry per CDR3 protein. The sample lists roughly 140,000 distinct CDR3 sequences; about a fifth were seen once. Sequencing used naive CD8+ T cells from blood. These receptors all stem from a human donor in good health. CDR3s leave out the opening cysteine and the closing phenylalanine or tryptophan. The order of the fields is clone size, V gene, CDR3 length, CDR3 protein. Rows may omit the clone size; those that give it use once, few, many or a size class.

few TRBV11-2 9 ASSRTYEQF
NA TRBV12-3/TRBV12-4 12 ASSFSKDTDTQY
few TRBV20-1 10 SARQFNQPQH
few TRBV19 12 ASSTIGQGLQQF
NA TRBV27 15 ASRTTSGRASYNEQF
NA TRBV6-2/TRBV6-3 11 ASRPDWGYEQY
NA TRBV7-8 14 ASSSDGPSSYNEQF
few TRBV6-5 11 ASSYGRGSEQF
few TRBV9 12 ASSASPMGQPQH
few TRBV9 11 ASSVGGALEQY
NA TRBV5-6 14 ASSLEPGDPAETQY
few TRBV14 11 ASSPHGSAEAF
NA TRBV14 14 ASSQARSSYNSPLH
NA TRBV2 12 ASDLGGLQETQY
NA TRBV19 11 ASATGVRYEQY
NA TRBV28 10 ASIAGGDEQY
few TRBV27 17 ASISLGGPAPGGPYEQY
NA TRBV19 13 ASSIPVRRYGEQY
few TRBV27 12 ASSLTGFYNEQF
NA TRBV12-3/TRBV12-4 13 ASSPPGGTEETQY
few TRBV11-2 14 ASSFWSRESYNEQF
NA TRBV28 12 ASSLVSLYNEQF